This T cell receptor (beta chain) originates from a study of shared clonotypes between healthy human individuals. The wider study: Three plates each covered CD4 naive and memory; CD8 naive two, CD8 memory one. Broader study findings: Non-shared clonotypes showed lower generation probabilities than clonotypes common to all four donors.

Template for every sorted-subset replicate PCR totaled about 0.2 ug DNA, 25,000 to 35,000 T cell genomes. In the authors' methods: Filtering was not the same, since immunoSEQ gave junction-only sequences without quality scores. TCRdb keeps only in-frame clones here, not all; method: immunoSEQ multiplex PCR. V and J calls and clone size are those listed in that table; D and trimming were worked out from the DNA. The sample carries millions of clones, around 95% recorded once. About this clone itself: No antigen is known for it.

CDR3 length: 16 residues. Germline CDR1 reads MDHEN; CDR2 reads SYDVKM. The rearrangement links TRBV28 to TRBJ2-1, with 11 bases lining up with TRBD2. What was sequenced was naive CD4+ T cells sorted from blood. Subset described: CD45RA+ positively selected. The clonotype originates from a man aged 18 to 29 in good health. CDR3 coding DNA: TGTGCAGCACTTTCTAGCGGGGGGAGCTCCTACAATGAGCAGTTCTTC. Protein sequence: CAALSSGGSSYNEQFF.